Listed below are T cell receptor beta chains from one sample, sequenced in a study of T cell changes during pregnancy in multiple sclerosis. The assay was immunoSEQ multiplex PCR, and TCRdb's table has in-frame clones only and misses some. The table records approximately 97,000 clones, 91% of them present only once. The specimen comprised peripheral blood, sampled after pregnancy. The source of these receptors is a female donor in good health, enrolled as a control in a pregnancy study. Each CDR3 is given with its conserved first and last residue. The D gene is left open where the match is weak. Some rows have no size entry. The others give once, few or many, or a class for an expanded clone.

>TRBJ2-6|NA|TRBV7-2|NA
TGTGCCAGCAGTCCAGGGGACGGGGCCAACGTCCTGACTTTC
CASSPGDGANVLTF
>TRBJ2-2|NA|TRBV2|TRBD2
TGTGCCAGCAGTGCTGGGACTACGAACACCGGGGAGCTGTTTTTT
CASSAGTTNTGELFF
>TRBJ2-3|NA|TRBV7-2|TRBD2
TGTGCCAGCAGCTTAGTGGGGACTAGCGGGGGTTCAGATACGCAGTATTTT
CASSLVGTSGGSDTQYF
>TRBJ1-6|NA|TRBV28|NA
TGTGCCAGCAGTTCCCCATCTATTCGTGAAGCCCTCCACTTT
CASSSPSIREALHF
>TRBJ2-7|once|TRBV7-8|NA
TGTGCCAGCAGCAAAAGGACGGTGCAGGGCCTTTACGAGCAGTACTTC
CASSKRTVQGLYEQYF
>TRBJ2-5|NA|TRBV11-3|NA
TGTGCCAGCAGCCTAGGTGCAGGGGCAGAGACCCAGTACTTC
CASSLGAGAETQYF
>TRBJ2-5|NA|TRBV2|TRBD2
TGTGCCAGCATCCGACTAGCGGGGGTCGGGGAGACCCAGTACTTC
CASIRLAGVGETQYF
>TRBJ1-2|NA|TRBV4-1|TRBD1
TGCGCCAGCAGCCATCCCGGGACAGGGACGATCCCGGGGTCTAACTATGGCTACACCTTC
CASSHPGTGTIPGSNYGYTF
>TRBJ2-2|once|TRBV28|TRBD1
TGTGCCAGCACGGGGACAGTGAACACCGGGGAGCTGTTTTTT
CASTGTVNTGELFF
>TRBJ1-1|NA|TRBV19|TRBD1
TGTGCCAGTAGTATCGGACAGGGGACGAACACTGAAGCTTTCTTT
CASSIGQGTNTEAFF
>TRBJ2-5|NA|TRBV6-5|NA
TGTGCCAGCAGTGGGGGGACTGGCAAAGAGACCCAGTACTTC
CASSGGTGKETQYF
>TRBJ1-1|NA|TRBV7-2|NA
TGTGCCAGCAGCTTACGGGGCGGGGGGGGTGACACTGAAGCTTTCTTT
CASSLRGGGGDTEAFF
>TRBJ1-5|once|TRBV5-8|NA
TGTGCCAGCAAGCTAAAGCGGGGGGTCGGCAATCAGCCCCAGCATTTT
CASKLKRGVGNQPQHF
>TRBJ2-6|NA|TRBV2|NA
TGTGCCAGCAGTCAGGAGGGGCCGAGCTCTGGGGCCAACGTCCTGACTTTC
CASSQEGPSSGANVLTF
>TRBJ2-5|NA|TRBV7-2|TRBD2
TGTGCCAGCAGCCGGACTAGCGGGGCAGAGACCCAGTACTTC
CASSRTSGAETQYF
>TRBJ2-2|NA|TRBV27|TRBD2
TGTGCCAGCCGACTAGCGGCCTACACCGGGGAGCTGTTTTTT
CASRLAAYTGELFF
>TRBJ2-7|NA|TRBV7-2|NA
TGTGCCAGCAGCTCTGAAATTAGCTCCTACGAGCAGTACTTC
CASSSEISSYEQYF
>TRBJ1-1|NA|TRBV7-2|NA
TGTGCCAGCAGCTTAGGGGTATCCGCGCGAGGAGCTTTCTTT
CASSLGVSARGAFF
>TRBJ1-2|NA|TRBV7-2|NA
TGTGCCAGCAGCTTAGAATCTGGACAGCAGGGCTACACCTTC
CASSLESGQQGYTF
>TRBJ2-7|NA|TRBV7-7|TRBD1
TGTGCTAGCAGCTCCGGGACAGGGCGGTCCGAGCAGTACTTC
CASSSGTGRSEQYF
>TRBJ2-3|NA|TRBV11-3|NA
TGTGCCAGCAGCTTTGTAGGACACTCCGTTAGCACAGATACGCAGTATTTT
CASSFVGHSVSTDTQYF
>TRBJ2-5|NA|TRBV4-3|NA
TGCGCCAGCAGCCAATGGGGGCGGGGGCGGGAGACCCAGTACTTC
CASSQWGRGRETQYF
>TRBJ2-3|NA|TRBV7-9|TRBD2
TGTGCCAGCAGCTTACTAGCGGGGGGCACAGATACGCAGTATTTT
CASSLLAGGTDTQYF
>TRBJ1-1|NA|TRBV28|NA
TGTGCCAGCAGTTTGAGGCCGGGACTTCGGGACACTGAAGCTTTCTTT
CASSLRPGLRDTEAFF
>TRBJ1-2|few|TRBV10-3|NA
TGTGCCATCAGTGAGTCGGTAGTCTATGGCTACACCTTC
CAISESVVYGYTF
>TRBJ2-7|NA|TRBV7-2|TRBD1
TGTGCCAGCAGGTCCTCCGGGACAGGGGCCTACGAGCAGTACTTC
CASRSSGTGAYEQYF
>TRBJ1-1|NA|TRBV6-6|NA
TGTGCCAGCAGAGGCGGTTGGAACACTGAAGCTTTCTTT
CASRGGWNTEAFF
>TRBJ2-7|once|TRBV10-3|TRBD1
TGTGCCATCAGTGGCAAAGATGGACAGGGGTACGAGCAGTACTTC
CAISGKDGQGYEQYF
>TRBJ2-7|NA|TRBV5-6|NA
TGTGCCAGCAGCCCTCCCTGGGGAGGCGCAAGGGAGCAGTACTTC
CASSPPWGGAREQYF
>TRBJ2-7|NA|TRBV6-6|NA
TGTGCTTGCGGGAAATCGACCTACGAGCAGTACTTC
CACGKSTYEQYF
>TRBJ2-1|NA|TRBV11-2|TRBD2
TGTGCCAGCAGCTTTCCCAGCGGGGACAATGAGCAGTTCTTC
CASSFPSGDNEQFF
>TRBJ1-5|NA|TRBV6-6|TRBD1
TGTGCCAGCAACCCGGACAGGGGGCGGCTAGAGCCCCAGCATTTT
CASNPDRGRLEPQHF
>TRBJ2-2|NA|TRBV4-2|TRBD2
TGTGCCAGCAGCCATATAGCGGGGGGGCCTGTCGGGGAGCTGTTTTTT
CASSHIAGGPVGELFF
>TRBJ2-7|NA|TRBV7-9|NA
TGTGCCAGCAGCCCTCGGGCTCGGGGAACCGAGCAGTACTTC
CASSPRARGTEQYF
>TRBJ1-1|NA|TRBV5-8|NA
TGTGCCAGCAGCCCTCGCACTGAAGCTTTCTTT
CASSPRTEAFF
>TRBJ2-1|NA|TRBV11-2|NA
TGTGCCAGCAGCTTAGCAGGACTCGAACAATCCAATGAGCAGTTCTTC
CASSLAGLEQSNEQFF
>TRBJ2-2|NA|TRBV29-1|NA
TGCAGCGTTGAGCGGGCCGGGGAGCTGTTTTTT
CSVERAGELFF
>TRBJ1-2|NA|TRBV4-3|NA
TGCGCCAGCAGCCAAGACAGCGGGGGTGGAGGCTACACCTTC
CASSQDSGGGGYTF
>TRBJ1-2|few|TRBV30|NA
TGTGCCTGGAGCGGAGGGAACTATGGCTACACCTTC
CAWSGGNYGYTF
>TRBJ2-3|NA|TRBV7-9|NA
TGTGCCAGCAGCTTATTGTGGGCGGGGTCGGCAGATACGCAGTATTTT
CASSLLWAGSADTQYF